This T cell receptor (beta chain) emerged from a study of molecular identifiers for immune sequencing clone quantification. Across the study: In replicates, RNA from 20,000 or 100,000 naive CD8 cells was split five ways, four sequenced. Findings and limits, study-wide: Clone sizes that are highly expanded could be underestimated when identical TCR molecules share a barcode. Jurkat TCR RNA spiked in from one cell (amid about 1 million naive cells) was reportedly detectable.

This clonotype has a handful of counts. Its antigen is unidentified. TCRdb used MiXCR to reprocess the PCR reads, holding one entry per CDR3 protein. The sample contains over 550,000 distinct CDR3 sequences, 25% of which appear only once. Trimming took 2 bases from V and 3 from J, leaving 9 bases between them. The CDR3 spans 14 residues. CDR1 KGHSH and CDR2 LQKENI come from the germline V gene. V is TRBV18 and J is TRBJ2-3; the D gene could be TRBD1 or TRBD2 (5 bases each). The clonotype originates from a human donor in good health. Some libraries in this study had Jurkat cell RNA spiked in. Sequencing input: naive CD8+ T cells from blood, with Jurkat cell RNA spiked in. Subset meaning: FACS-sorted CD8+CD4-CCR7+CD45RA+ naive T cells. The CDR3 nucleotides read TGTGCCAGCTCACCAGGGACGCTGACAGATACGCAGTATTTT. It specifies CASSPGTLTDTQYF.